The clone carrying this TCR beta chain was recorded a few times. Its antigen is unidentified. The data originate from a study of T cells in Graves' hyperthyroidism and ophthalmopathy. Study results and limitations: Within blood appeared most thyroid clonotypes that had expanded above 0.001. The authors' 13 V-J model separated ophthalmopathy from stable hyperthyroidism.

TCR beta CDR3 sequences were amplified from RNA transcripts. TCR CDR3 regions were first amplified by RT-PCR with HTBI primers. TCRdb processed the multiplex PCR reads anew with MiXCR; each CDR3 protein has one entry. The sample has under 300,000 distinct CDR3 sequences, about 20% seen once. Germline loops: CDR1 SGHVS, CDR2 FQNEAQ. This CDR3 spans 16 amino acids. V lost 1 base to trimming and J lost 8 bases, with 18 bases between them. This sequence originates from a man aged 25 to 40 with Graves' ophthalmopathy. The sequencing sample was made of blood. The chain recombines TRBV7-8 with TRBJ2-1; D is possibly TRBD1 (6 bases). CDR3 amino acids: CASSLGTVIPQYEQFF. The CDR3 DNA is TGTGCCAGCAGCTTAGGGACAGTCATCCCACAGTATGAGCAGTTCTTC.